Sequencing of this T cell receptor (beta chain) was carried out in a study of long-term antiretroviral therapy in people with HIV (dated by TCRdb to between 2020 and 2023). In the study overall: The earliest samples were collected roughly a decade before the 2015 WHO recommendation for immediate ART, at a time when ART was usually postponed until CD4 counts fell. No cross-contamination during QIAcube processing was seen in test extractions of a monoclonal T-cell line run alongside approximately 36 polyclonal samples. A total of roughly 200 cryopreserved PBMC samples came from 25 to 35 adults with confirmed HIV infection and were collected serially over a mean of about six years (range 1-12). Whether ART initiation and durable HIV suppression were associated with changes in peripheral blood TRB repertoire composition and diversity was tested in a retrospective serial study. Of the roughly 30 participants with HIV, 10 to 11 were female. General conclusions and limits of the study: Samples dated from about 2004 to 2018, and the ART regimens used may be less effective than current ones. Expanded TRB clones identified before ART initiation dominated the repertoire across all time points, though the dominance fluctuated and decreased in many PLHIV after ART. Starting ART was linked to a significant rise in TRB diversity, yet even after long-term ART the diversity remained significantly lower than in transplant donor controls. Inferences about post-ART repertoire changes were limited because no data were available on ART adherence, viral resistance or therapy changes. Compared with controls, HIV repertoires had narrower CDR3 length ranges, and the network structure pointed to an antigen-experienced repertoire that shifted only slightly toward naive after ART. Owing to limited PBMC availability, only the TCR beta chain was sequenced, without alpha chain pairing. Because cell numbers in pre-ART samples were limited, unsorted PBMC were profiled instead of sorted CD4+ and CD8+ T cells.

Trimming removed 5 bases from V and 5 bases from J; the gene matches leave 6 bases unexplained. For CDR1 and CDR2, the germline V gene lists SGHTA and FQGNSA. Including cysteine and phenylalanine, the CDR3 has 15 amino acids. The retained sequence is limited to the CDR3, 45 bases, with the frame set at the first base. Participants were included only if at least one PBMC sample before ART initiation and at least two post-ART samples were available. Every participant with HIV received treatment in the United States of America. Cryopreserved samples of about 0.9-11 million PBMC were thawed and washed before DNA extraction. At the time of the earliest PBMC sample, participants with HIV were aged between roughly 20 and 54 years. PBMC samples from each participant spanned 1-4 timepoints before ART initiation and 2-8 timepoints after ART initiation, with a median of 7 samples. Serial HIV viral load, CD4+ T-cell count, ART history and demographic data were obtained for every participant. Using a Qiagen kit on a QIAcube, genomic DNA was extracted from unsorted PBMC, with samples processed in batches of 12.

Comments on this clone: This receptor's antigen is unknown. No base-level quality is on record; no much larger clone is a single base apart.

Sequencing of the TRB variable region was done with the immunoSEQ hsTCRB v3.0 assay at survey level resolution. A depth of about 40,000-50,000 T-cell genomes per sample was targeted for TRB sequencing. An Illumina MiSeq with a v3 150-cycle kit was used to sequence the pooled TRB libraries. In the original analysis: Repertoire analysis ran in R within a reproducible Nextflow workflow covering QC, data transformation and analysis. Custom analyses were implemented in LymphoSeq2, an R package for AIRR-Seq data exploration. Several samples that produced fewer than 5000 total TRB sequences were removed, so 150 to 200 HIV repertoires were analyzed. Among the roughly 190 retained HIV repertoires, around 60 were collected before ART initiation and approximately 130 were collected after ART initiation. Repertoires were downsampled to 5000 TRB nucleotide sequences, with summary statistics averaged over 100 downsampling iterations. TRB sequences were retained for analysis only if CDR3 regions of at least seven amino acids were present. Diversity was measured with a Shannon entropy-derived clonality score and the Gini coefficient. In the repertoire networks, any two of the top 5000 CDR3 amino acid sequences were connected whenever the two sequences differed by an edit distance of one. For TRB CDR3 amino acid sequences, antigen specificity groups and MHC restriction were predicted with GLIPH2. Known CMV, EBV, HIV or tissue antigen associations were flagged by matching CDR3 amino acid sequences against VDJdb and McPAS-TCR. Pre-ART, post-ART and control groups were compared with Wilcoxon signed-rank tests and Holm-Bonferroni correction. TCRdb carries this immuneACCESS record with in-frame sequences only. Its versions omit some clonotypes, under half of them owing to an unresolved V gene in the studies checked, with the rest unexplained. The D gene and trimming were derived from the DNA, and the V and J assignments and clone size from that table. Present in this sample are more than 20,000 clones, roughly 80% of which were seen just once. The ten largest clones represent less than 20% of the sample.

Sequencing was performed on unsorted PBMCs, taken 0.5 years before starting antiretroviral therapy. In this chain, TRBV7-2 is recombined with TRBJ2-2, and 9 junction bases match TRBD1. This clonotype was obtained from a man aged 40-49 years with HIV. The DNA sequence reads TGTGCCAGCAGCACCCGGGACAGGGCTACCGGGGAGCTGTTTTTT. Translated, it gives CASSTRDRATGELFF.